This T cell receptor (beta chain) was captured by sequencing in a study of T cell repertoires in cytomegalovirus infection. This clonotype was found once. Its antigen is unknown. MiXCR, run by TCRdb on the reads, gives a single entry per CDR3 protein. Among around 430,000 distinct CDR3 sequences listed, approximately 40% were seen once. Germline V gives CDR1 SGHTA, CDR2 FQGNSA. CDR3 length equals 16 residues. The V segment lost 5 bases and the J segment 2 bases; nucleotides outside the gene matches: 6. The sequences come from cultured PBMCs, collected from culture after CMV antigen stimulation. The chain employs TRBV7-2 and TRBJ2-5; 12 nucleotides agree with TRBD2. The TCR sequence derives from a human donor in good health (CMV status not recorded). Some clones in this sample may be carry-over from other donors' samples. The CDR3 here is CASSLSTSGGQETQYF. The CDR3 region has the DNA TGTGCCAGCAGCCTCTCGACTAGCGGGGGTCAAGAGACCCAGTACTTC. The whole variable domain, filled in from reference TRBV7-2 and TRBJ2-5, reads GAGVSQSPSNKVTEKGKDVELRCDPISGHTALYWYRQSLGQGLEFLIYFQGNSAPDKSGLPSDRFSAERTGGSVSTLTIQRTQQEDSAVYLCASSLSTSGGQETQYFGPGTRLLVL.